This T cell receptor (beta chain) was captured by sequencing in a study of blood T cell repertoires in COVID-19 (dated by TCRdb to between 2020 and 2021). In the study overall: The collaborator samples originated in the United States, Italy and Spain and spanned the acute and convalescent phases of COVID-19. The prospective study material was composed of cDNA or gDNA derived from T cells, B-cell-depleted T cells, or PBMCs. Deeply sampled blood TCRbeta repertoires from subjects exposed to, actively infected with, or recovered from COVID-19 were included in the dataset. The repertoires were released in a freely available public database meant as a resource for research on the immune response to SARS-CoV-2. Samples were obtained from the ongoing ImmuneRACE study (first 160 participants) and from about 1,300 subjects provided by 6 global collaborators. Nearly every sample came with metadata listing a de-identified subject ID, COVID-19 status, age in years and sex. Where available, HLA class I and class II types were obtained from metadata supplied by the sample provider rather than from assay-based typing.

V and J are truncated by 10 bases and 4 bases respectively, leaving an intervening sequence of 17 bases. The CDR3 holds 13 amino acids from the cysteine to the phenylalanine. The retained sequence is limited to the CDR3, 39 bases, with the frame set at the first base. CDR1 SGHTS and CDR2 YDEGEE were looked up in the germline V gene. One collaborating source in Seattle enrolled patients during active infection and followed them longitudinally through the course of disease. Whole blood was collected in K2EDTA tubes by collaborating institutions according to the institutions' own protocols. For TCRbeta analysis, collaborators shipped samples as frozen whole blood, isolated PBMCs, or DNA extracted from either of those sample types. The investigation overall reported the following: How much clinical and demographic metadata was included differed by source and by participant, and the metadata was provided uncurated.

The immunoSEQ Assay, a bias-controlled multiplex PCR, was used to amplify TCRbeta CDR3 regions from genomic DNA. As for the original processing: The number of nucleated cells in each sample was estimated from the amplification of reference gene primers within the assay. To quantify the absolute abundance of each unique TCRbeta CDR3 rearrangement, sequence reads were collapsed and filtered. For each sample, productive Simpson clonality was calculated as the square root of Simpson's diversity index across productive rearrangements. TCRdb re-hosts the immuneACCESS table, in-frame sequences only. Its copies lack some clones; in the studies checked, an unresolved V gene accounts for under half of them, and the cause for the rest is not known. The DNA gave D and trimming, while V, J and clone size come from that table. The sample table contains 300,000 to 350,000 clones; only one count was recorded for approximately 89% of them. The top ten hold around 3.9% of the sample.

This clone has just one count. Its cognate antigen has yet to be identified. No quality values exist for individual bases; no much larger clone is one base distant. This receptor chain uses TRBV5-8 and TRBJ1-1; TRBD1 could be the D gene, as 6 bases match. The specimen was peripheral blood. This sequence was found in a woman aged 55-75 years with COVID-19, enrolled during active disease. The CDR3 corresponds to CASSLGAGTEAFF. At the DNA level, the sequence is TGTGCCTCTTCCTTGGGGGCAGGCACTGAAGCTTTCTTT.